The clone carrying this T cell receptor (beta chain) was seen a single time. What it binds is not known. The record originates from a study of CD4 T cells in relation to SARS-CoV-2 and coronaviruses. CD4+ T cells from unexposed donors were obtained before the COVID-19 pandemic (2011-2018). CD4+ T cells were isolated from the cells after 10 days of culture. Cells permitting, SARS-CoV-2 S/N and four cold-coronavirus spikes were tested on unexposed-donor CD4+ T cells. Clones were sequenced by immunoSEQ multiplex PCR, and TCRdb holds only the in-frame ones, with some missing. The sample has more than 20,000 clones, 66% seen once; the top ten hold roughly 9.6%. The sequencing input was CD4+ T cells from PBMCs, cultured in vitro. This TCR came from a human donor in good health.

The CDR3 spells CARSLPGQGANEQFF. CDR3 coding DNA: TGTGCCAGAAGCTTACCGGGACAGGGGGCGAATGAGCAGTTCTTC. The chain carries TRBV5-3 and TRBJ2-1, with 12 nucleotides matching TRBD1. TRBV5-3 is identified as an open reading frame with a role that is uncertain. With 2 bases clipped from V and 7 bases from J, the junction kept 4 bases outside the gene matches. The CDR3 covers 15 residues.